Sequencing of this T cell receptor beta chain was carried out in a study of CD8 T cells in ankylosing spondylitis. Overall study findings and caveats: Reportedly, matched ankylosing spondylitis synovial fluid was significantly enriched for disease-linked clones. Clones linked with disease were CD8+ and fairly uncommon in the peripheral blood. Roughly 8 highly homologous variants made up a TCR beta motif, and this motif appeared characteristic of ankylosing spondylitis blood. Earlier authors reported some of these motif variants in reactive arthritis synovial fluid and blood.

Germline lookup yields CDR1 SQVTM and CDR2 ANQGSEA. The ends were cut back, 7 bases at V and 7 bases at J, with 10 bases in the middle. The CDR3 consists of 10 residues. Comment on this clonotype: The antigen is undetermined.

5'-RACE, quantitative and with molecular barcodes, yielded the TCR beta libraries. Each CDR3 protein gets one entry after TCRdb re-called the 5' RACE reads with MiXCR. Of roughly 300,000 distinct CDR3 sequences listed, less than 10% are singletons. The source is a male donor with ankylosing spondylitis. V usage is TRBV29-1 and J usage is TRBJ2-5; D tentatively fits TRBD1 or TRBD2 (5 bases each). Sequenced sample: blood, either unsorted or a sorted T cell fraction (not recorded which). The CDR3 DNA reads TGCAGCGCGGGAAGGGGGACCCAGTACTTC. Translated, it gives CSAGRGTQYF. Variable domain in full (rest from reference TRBV29-1 and TRBJ2-5): SAVISQKPSRDICQRGTSLTIQCQVDSQVTMMFWYRQQPGQSLTLIATANQGSEATYESGFVIDKFPISRPNLTFSTLTVSNMSPEDSSIYLCSAGRGTQYFGPGTRLLVL.